This entry describes one T cell receptor (beta chain). TCRdb redid the calling of the 5' RACE reads with MiXCR, one entry per CDR3 protein. Of approximately 510,000 distinct CDR3 sequences in the sample, roughly a fifth were seen once. CDR3 length: 18 amino acids. The junction had 14 bases not matched to a gene; V was cut back by 4 bases and J by 8 bases. Germline V gene lookup returns CDR1 LGHNA and CDR2 YNFKEQ. These data belong to a study of T cells after yellow fever vaccination. The V call is TRBV4-2, the J call TRBJ2-1, with TRBD2 matching 13 bases. The sequence came from a man between 18 and 29 years old who received the YFV17D yellow fever vaccine. Sequenced material: PBMCs, taken less than 25 days after the first yellow fever vaccination. CDR3 nucleotides: TGTGCCAGCAGCCCCGGACTAGCGGGGGTTTATGTATTTGATGAGCAGTTCTTC. Translating it yields CASSPGLAGVYVFDEQFF.